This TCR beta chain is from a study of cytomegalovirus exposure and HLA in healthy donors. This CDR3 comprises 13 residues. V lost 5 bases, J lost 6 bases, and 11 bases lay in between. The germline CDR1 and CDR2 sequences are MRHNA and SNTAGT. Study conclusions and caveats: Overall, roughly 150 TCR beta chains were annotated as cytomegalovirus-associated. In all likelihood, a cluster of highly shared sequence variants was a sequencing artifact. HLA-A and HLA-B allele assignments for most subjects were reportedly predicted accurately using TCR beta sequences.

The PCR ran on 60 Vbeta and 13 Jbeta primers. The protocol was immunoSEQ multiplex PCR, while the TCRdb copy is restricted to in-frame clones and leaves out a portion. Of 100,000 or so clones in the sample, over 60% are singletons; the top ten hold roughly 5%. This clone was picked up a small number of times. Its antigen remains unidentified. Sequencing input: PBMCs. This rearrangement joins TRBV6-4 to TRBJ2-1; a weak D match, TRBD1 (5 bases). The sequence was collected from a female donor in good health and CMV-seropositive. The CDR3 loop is CASSYERGNEQFF. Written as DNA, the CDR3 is TGTGCCAGCAGTTACGAAAGGGGCAATGAGCAGTTCTTC.